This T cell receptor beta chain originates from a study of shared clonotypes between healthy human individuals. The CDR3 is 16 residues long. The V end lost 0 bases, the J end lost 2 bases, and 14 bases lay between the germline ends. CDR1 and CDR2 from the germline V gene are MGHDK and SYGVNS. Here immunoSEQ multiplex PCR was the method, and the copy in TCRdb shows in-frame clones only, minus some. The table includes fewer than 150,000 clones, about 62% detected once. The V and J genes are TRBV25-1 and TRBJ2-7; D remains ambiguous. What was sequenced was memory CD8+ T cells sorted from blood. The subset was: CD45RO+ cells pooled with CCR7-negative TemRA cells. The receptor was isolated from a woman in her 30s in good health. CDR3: CASSEYRVDHAYEQYF. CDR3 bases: TGTGCCAGCAGTGAATATAGGGTAGATCACGCCTACGAGCAGTACTTC.